The rows below give T cell receptor beta chains drawn from one sample of a study of T cells in Graves' hyperthyroidism and ophthalmopathy. TCRdb ran MiXCR on the multiplex PCR reads and lists one entry per CDR3 protein. This sample carries hundreds of thousands of distinct CDR3 sequences, 13% to 15% of them seen once, and the ten largest clones take roughly a tenth. Sequenced sample: blood. These receptors were collected from a woman between 18 and 29 years old with Graves' hyperthyroidism. Each CDR3 is given with its conserved first and last residue. The D gene is left open where the match is weak. Some rows have no size entry. The others give once, few or many, or a class for an expanded clone.

CASRYRGRTEAFF	TGTGCCAGCAGATACAGGGGGCGGACTGAAGCTTTCTTT	TRBV2	few	TRBD1	TRBJ1-1
CATSDFSYQGDTQYF	TGTGCCACCAGTGATTTTAGCTACCAGGGAGATACGCAGTATTTT	TRBV24-1	few	NA	TRBJ2-3
CASSFGPLGNQPQHF	TGTGCCAGCAGCTTTGGGCCCCTGGGCAATCAGCCCCAGCATTTT	TRBV7-2	many	NA	TRBJ1-5
CASSHTRANEQFF	TGTGCCAGCAGCCACACTCGGGCCAATGAGCAGTTCTTC	TRBV7-9	few	NA	TRBJ2-1
CASRRWGNTGELFF	TGTGCCAGCAGGAGGTGGGGTAACACCGGGGAGCTGTTTTTT	TRBV7-2	many	NA	TRBJ2-2
CASSPTLAQPQHF	TGTGCCAGCAGTCCTACTTTAGCCCAGCCCCAGCATTTT	TRBV6-1	NA	NA	TRBJ1-5
CASSLMGQDWETQYF	TGTGCCAGCAGTTTAATGGGACAGGACTGGGAGACCCAGTACTTC	TRBV27	many	TRBD1	TRBJ2-5
CASSLFGGDTQYF	TGTGCCAGCAGCTTATTTGGTGGAGATACGCAGTATTTT	TRBV11-3	many	NA	TRBJ2-3
CASKDKNTEAFF	TGTGCTAGTAAGGACAAGAACACTGAAGCTTTCTTT	TRBV12-5	few	NA	TRBJ1-1
CASSLRGGTYNSPLHF	TGTGCCAGCAGCTTAAGAGGGGGGACCTATAATTCACCCCTCCACTTT	TRBV7-3	NA	NA	TRBJ1-6
CASSQAGTGATGANVLTF	TGTGCCAGCAGCCAGGCCGGGACAGGGGCTACCGGGGCCAACGTCCTGACTTTC	TRBV3-1	few	TRBD1	TRBJ2-6
CSAMSLTQYF	TGCAGTGCTATGTCCCTCACGCAGTATTTT	TRBV20-1	many	NA	TRBJ2-3
CASSVGGGYNEQFF	TGTGCCAGCAGCGTAGGAGGAGGCTACAATGAGCAGTTCTTC	TRBV9	NA	NA	TRBJ2-1
CASSSPGVVNEQFF	TGTGCCAGCAGCTCTCCGGGAGTCGTGAATGAGCAGTTCTTC	TRBV13	few	NA	TRBJ2-1
CSAGQGVGWETQYF	TGCAGTGCTGGCCAGGGGGTGGGGTGGGAGACCCAGTACTTC	TRBV20-1	many	TRBD1	TRBJ2-5
CASTTGPFGDYGYTF	TGCGCCAGCACAACAGGGCCCTTTGGGGACTATGGCTACACCTTC	TRBV10-1	few	NA	TRBJ1-2
CASSILGGLGSYEQYF	TGTGCCAGTAGTATCCTCGGGGGGCTTGGGTCCTACGAGCAGTACTTC	TRBV19	few	NA	TRBJ2-7
CASGKRRTAEAFF	TGTGCCTCCGGGAAACGACGGACCGCTGAAGCTTTCTTT	TRBV30	few	NA	TRBJ1-1
CASSSTRTSGSSGELFF	TGTGCCAGCAGCTCCACTAGGACTAGCGGGAGTTCCGGGGAGCTGTTTTTT	TRBV7-3	few	TRBD2	TRBJ2-2
CAWSRTSGSYNEQFF	TGTGCCTGGAGTCGGACTAGCGGCTCCTACAATGAGCAGTTCTTC	TRBV30	many	TRBD2	TRBJ2-1
CASTSPGQGYGYTF	TGTGCCAGTACCTCCCCCGGACAGGGCTATGGCTACACCTTC	TRBV19	few	TRBD1	TRBJ1-2
CAISVSVNQPQHF	TGTGCCATCAGTGTCTCGGTTAATCAGCCCCAGCATTTT	TRBV10-3	NA	NA	TRBJ1-5
CATSDLDPDREQETQYF	TGTGCCACCAGTGATTTGGATCCGGACAGAGAACAAGAGACCCAGTACTTC	TRBV24-1	many	NA	TRBJ2-5
CASSESQRELDTQYF	TGCGCCAGCAGTGAGTCCCAGCGGGAGTTGGATACGCAGTATTTT	TRBV10-1	NA	TRBD2	TRBJ2-3
CASSQFWGLAGVVTGELFF	TGTGCCAGCAGCCAATTTTGGGGACTAGCGGGAGTCGTCACCGGGGAGCTGTTTTTT	TRBV14	few	TRBD2	TRBJ2-2
CAWTTSLEQFF	TGTGCCTGGACAACTAGCCTTGAGCAGTTCTTC	TRBV30	few	NA	TRBJ2-1
CASTLRDRFSGGYTF	TGTGCCAGCACCCTGAGGGACAGGTTCTCCGGGGGCTACACCTTC	TRBV28	few	TRBD1	TRBJ1-2
CASSVSGSTDTQYF	TGTGCCAGCAGTGTTAGCGGGAGCACAGATACGCAGTATTTT	TRBV9	many	TRBD2	TRBJ2-3
CASSPVKSSGYTDTQYF	TGTGCCAGCTCACCGGTCAAATCTAGCGGCTACACAGATACGCAGTATTTT	TRBV18	once	TRBD2	TRBJ2-3
CASSLVLAGAGGVYNEQFF	TGTGCCAGCAGCTTAGTACTAGCGGGAGCGGGGGGAGTATACAATGAGCAGTTCTTC	TRBV11-2	NA	TRBD2	TRBJ2-1